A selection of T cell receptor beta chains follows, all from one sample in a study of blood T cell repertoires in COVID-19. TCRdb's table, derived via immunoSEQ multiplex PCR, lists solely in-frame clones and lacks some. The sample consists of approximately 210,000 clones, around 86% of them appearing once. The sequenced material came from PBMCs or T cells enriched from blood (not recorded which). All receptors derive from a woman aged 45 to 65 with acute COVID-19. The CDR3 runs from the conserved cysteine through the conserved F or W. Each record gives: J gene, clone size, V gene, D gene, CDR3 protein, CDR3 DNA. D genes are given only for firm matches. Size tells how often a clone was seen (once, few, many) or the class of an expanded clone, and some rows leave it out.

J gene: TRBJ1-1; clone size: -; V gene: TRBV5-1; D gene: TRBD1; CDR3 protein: CASMGQANTEAFF; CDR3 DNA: TGCGCCAGCATGGGACAGGCGAACACTGAAGCTTTCTTT
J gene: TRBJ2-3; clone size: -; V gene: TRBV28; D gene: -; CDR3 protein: CATCPIGADTQYF; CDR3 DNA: TGTGCCACCTGTCCTATAGGGGCAGATACGCAGTATTTT
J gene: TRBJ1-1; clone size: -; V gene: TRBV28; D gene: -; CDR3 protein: CASSTYRGRVTEAFF; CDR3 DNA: TGTGCCAGCAGTACCTATAGGGGAAGAGTCACTGAAGCTTTCTTT
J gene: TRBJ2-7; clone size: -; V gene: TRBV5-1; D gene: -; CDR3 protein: CASSKPTGLYEQYF; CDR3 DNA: TGCGCCAGCAGTAAGCCAACCGGACTCTACGAGCAGTACTTC
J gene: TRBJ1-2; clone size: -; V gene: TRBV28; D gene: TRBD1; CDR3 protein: CASSLGQGYGYTF; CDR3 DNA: TGTGCCAGCAGTTTAGGACAGGGTTATGGCTACACCTTC
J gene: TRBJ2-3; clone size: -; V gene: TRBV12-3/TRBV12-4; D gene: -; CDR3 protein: CASSPTDTQYF; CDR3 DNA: TGTGCCAGCAGCCCGACAGATACGCAGTATTTT
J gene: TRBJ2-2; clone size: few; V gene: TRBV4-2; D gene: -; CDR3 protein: CASSQVSTLVGELFF; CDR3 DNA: TGTGCCAGCAGCCAAGTTTCAACTCTGGTGGGGGAGCTGTTTTTT
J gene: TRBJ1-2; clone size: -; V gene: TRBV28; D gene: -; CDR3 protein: CASSPSIAGSPGYTF; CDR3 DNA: TGTGCCAGCAGTCCCTCCATTGCAGGTTCCCCTGGCTACACCTTC
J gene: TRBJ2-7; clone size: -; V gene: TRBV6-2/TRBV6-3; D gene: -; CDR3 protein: CASSYASYEQYF; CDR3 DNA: TGTGCCAGCAGTTACGCCAGCTACGAGCAGTACTTC
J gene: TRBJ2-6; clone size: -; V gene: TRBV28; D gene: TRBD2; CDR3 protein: CASSEAGGFSGANVLTF; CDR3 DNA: TGTGCCAGCAGCGAAGCGGGGGGGTTCTCTGGGGCCAACGTCCTGACTTTC
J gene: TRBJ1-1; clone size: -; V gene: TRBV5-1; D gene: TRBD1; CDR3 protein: CASSLVGGASTEAFF; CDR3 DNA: TGCGCCAGCAGCTTGGTAGGGGGCGCAAGCACTGAAGCTTTCTTT
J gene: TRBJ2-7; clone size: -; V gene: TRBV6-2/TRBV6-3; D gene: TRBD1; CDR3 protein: CASSYSIGQGLSFYEQYF; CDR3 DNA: TGTGCCAGCAGTTACTCGATCGGACAGGGGCTTTCGTTCTACGAGCAGTACTTC
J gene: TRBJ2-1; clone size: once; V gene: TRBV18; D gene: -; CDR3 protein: CASSGASQGNEQFF; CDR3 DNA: TGTGCCAGCTCCGGGGCTAGCCAGGGGAATGAGCAGTTCTTC
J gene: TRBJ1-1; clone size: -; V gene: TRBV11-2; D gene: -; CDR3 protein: CASSLAVTEAFF; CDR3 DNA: TGTGCCAGCAGCTTAGCGGTAACTGAAGCTTTCTTT
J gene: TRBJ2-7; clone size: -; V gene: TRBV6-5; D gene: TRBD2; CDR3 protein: CASSRLAGAYEQYF; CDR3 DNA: TGTGCCAGCAGTAGACTAGCGGGAGCCTACGAGCAGTACTTC
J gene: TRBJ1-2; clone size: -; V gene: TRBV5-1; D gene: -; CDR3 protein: CASSPEGLPYGYTF; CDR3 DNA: TGCGCCAGCAGCCCCGAGGGCCTACCCTATGGCTACACCTTC
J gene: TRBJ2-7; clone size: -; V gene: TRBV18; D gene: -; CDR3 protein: CASSPQTGYEQYF; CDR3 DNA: TGTGCCAGCTCACCACAAACGGGCTACGAGCAGTACTTC
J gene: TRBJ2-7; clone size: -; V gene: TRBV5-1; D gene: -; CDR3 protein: CASSSRRGSGPGEQYF; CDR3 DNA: TGCGCCAGCAGCTCCCGCCGGGGGAGTGGTCCGGGCGAGCAGTACTTC
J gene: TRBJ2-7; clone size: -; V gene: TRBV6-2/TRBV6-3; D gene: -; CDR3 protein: CASSYPLAGTLTEQYF; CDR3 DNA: TGTGCCAGCAGTTACCCTCTTGCGGGGACCTTGACCGAGCAGTACTTC
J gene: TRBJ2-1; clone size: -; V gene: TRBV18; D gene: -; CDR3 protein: CASSPRTPNEQFF; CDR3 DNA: TGTGCCAGCTCACCAAGGACACCCAATGAGCAGTTCTTC
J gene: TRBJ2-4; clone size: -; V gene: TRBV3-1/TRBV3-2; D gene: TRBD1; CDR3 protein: CASSLQPGTGASRAKNIQYF; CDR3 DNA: TGTGCCAGCAGCCTACAGCCCGGGACAGGAGCCTCAAGAGCCAAAAACATTCAGTACTTC
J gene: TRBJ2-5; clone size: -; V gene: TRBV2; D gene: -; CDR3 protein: CASGLVGSGETQYF; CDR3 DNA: TGTGCCAGCGGGCTCGTCGGTTCCGGAGAGACCCAGTACTTC
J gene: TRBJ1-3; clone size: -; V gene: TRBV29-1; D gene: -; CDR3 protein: CSVEDLAGTGNTIYF; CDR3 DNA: TGCAGCGTTGAAGATTTGGCAGGGACTGGAAACACCATATATTTT
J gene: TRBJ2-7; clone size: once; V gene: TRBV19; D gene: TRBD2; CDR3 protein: CASSALAGGSYEQYF; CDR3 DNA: TGTGCCAGTAGTGCTCTAGCGGGAGGCTCCTACGAGCAGTACTTC
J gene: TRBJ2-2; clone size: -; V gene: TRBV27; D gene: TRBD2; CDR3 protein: CASSPLAVTNTGELFF; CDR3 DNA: TGTGCCAGCAGCCCACTAGCGGTAACGAACACCGGGGAGCTGTTTTTT
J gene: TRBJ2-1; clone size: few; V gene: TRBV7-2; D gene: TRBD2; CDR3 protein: CASSLVGGNEQFF; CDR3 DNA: TGTGCCAGCAGCTTAGTCGGGGGGAATGAGCAGTTCTTC
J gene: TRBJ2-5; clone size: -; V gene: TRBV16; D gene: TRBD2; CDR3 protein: CASSQPAGGGGETQYF; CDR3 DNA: TGTGCCAGCAGCCAGCCGGCGGGGGGAGGTGGAGAGACCCAGTACTTC
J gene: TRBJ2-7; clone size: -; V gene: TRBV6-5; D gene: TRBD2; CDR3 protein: CASSPGTSGSYEQYF; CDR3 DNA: TGTGCCAGCAGCCCCGGGACTAGCGGGAGCTACGAGCAGTACTTC
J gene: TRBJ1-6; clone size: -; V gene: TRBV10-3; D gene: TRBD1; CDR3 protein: CAISDGQGLSPLHF; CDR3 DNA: TGTGCCATCAGTGATGGACAGGGCCTTTCACCCCTCCACTTT
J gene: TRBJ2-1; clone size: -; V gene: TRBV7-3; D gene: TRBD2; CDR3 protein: CASSSWGSGNYEQFF; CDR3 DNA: TGTGCCAGCAGCTCCTGGGGTAGCGGGAACTATGAGCAGTTCTTC
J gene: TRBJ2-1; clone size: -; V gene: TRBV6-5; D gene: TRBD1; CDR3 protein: CASSPDRANEQFF; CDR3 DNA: TGTGCCAGCAGCCCCGACAGGGCCAATGAGCAGTTCTTC
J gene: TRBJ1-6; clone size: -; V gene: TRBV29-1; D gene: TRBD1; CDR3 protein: CSVQGLAGSPLHF; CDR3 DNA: TGCAGCGTACAGGGGTTGGCGGGATCACCCCTCCACTTT
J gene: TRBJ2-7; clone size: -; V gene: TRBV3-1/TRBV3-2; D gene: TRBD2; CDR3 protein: CASSQISGGLLYEQYF; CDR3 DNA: TGTGCCAGCAGCCAAATTAGCGGGGGGCTCCTTTACGAGCAGTACTTC
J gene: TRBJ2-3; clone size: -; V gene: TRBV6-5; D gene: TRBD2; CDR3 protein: CASRRGINTDTQYF; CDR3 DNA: TGTGCCAGCCGGCGGGGGATTAACACAGATACGCAGTATTTT
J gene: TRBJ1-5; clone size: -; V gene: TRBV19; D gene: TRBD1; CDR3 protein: CASNPGQGRIRSNQPQHF; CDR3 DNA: TGTGCCAGTAACCCGGGACAGGGGAGGATCAGGAGCAATCAGCCCCAGCATTTT
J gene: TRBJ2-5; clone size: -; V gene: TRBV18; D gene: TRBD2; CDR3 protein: CASSPNSGETQYF; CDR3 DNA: TGTGCCAGCTCACCAAATAGCGGGGAGACCCAGTACTTC
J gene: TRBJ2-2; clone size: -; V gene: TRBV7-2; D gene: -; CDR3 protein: CASSSQPQGQGGELFF; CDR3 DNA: TGTGCCAGCAGCTCCCAACCACAGGGTCAGGGCGGGGAGCTGTTTTTT
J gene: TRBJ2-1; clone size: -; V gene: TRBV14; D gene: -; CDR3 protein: CASSQMPPGQTRGEQFF; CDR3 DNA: TGTGCCAGCAGCCAAATGCCTCCGGGACAAACTAGGGGTGAGCAGTTCTTC
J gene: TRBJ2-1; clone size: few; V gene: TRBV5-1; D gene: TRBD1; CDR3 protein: CASTQPPGQGGNEQFF; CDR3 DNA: TGCGCCAGCACCCAACCACCCGGACAGGGGGGAAATGAGCAGTTCTTC
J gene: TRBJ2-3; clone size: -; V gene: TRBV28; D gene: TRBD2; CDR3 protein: CASSSLSGSSPTNTQYF; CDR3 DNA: TGTGCCAGCAGTTCGCTTAGCGGGAGCTCACCAACGAATACGCAGTATTTT
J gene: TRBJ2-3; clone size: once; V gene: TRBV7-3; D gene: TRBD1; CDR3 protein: CASSLTGQGITDTQYF; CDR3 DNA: TGTGCCAGCAGCTTAACGGGACAGGGAATAACAGATACGCAGTATTTT
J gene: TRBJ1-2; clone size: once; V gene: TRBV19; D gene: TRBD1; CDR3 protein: CASRPWTGDGYTF; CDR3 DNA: TGTGCCAGTAGACCCTGGACAGGGGATGGCTACACCTTC
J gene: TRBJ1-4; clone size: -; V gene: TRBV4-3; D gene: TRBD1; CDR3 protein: CASSQEPGQGSEKLFF; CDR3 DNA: TGCGCCAGCAGCCAGGAACCGGGACAGGGAAGCGAAAAACTGTTTTTT
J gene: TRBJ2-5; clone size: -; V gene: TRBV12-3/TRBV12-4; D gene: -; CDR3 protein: CASTDLEETQYF; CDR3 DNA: TGTGCCAGCACAGACTTAGAAGAGACCCAGTACTTC
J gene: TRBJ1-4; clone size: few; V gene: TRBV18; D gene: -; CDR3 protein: CASSPDPPDRRGRREKLFF; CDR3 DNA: TGTGCCAGCTCACCTGACCCCCCGGACAGAAGGGGCAGACGTGAAAAACTGTTTTTT
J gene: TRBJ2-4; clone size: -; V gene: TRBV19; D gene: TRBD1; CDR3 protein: CASSLGQGKNIQYF; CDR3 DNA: TGTGCCAGTAGTCTGGGACAGGGGAAAAACATTCAGTACTTC
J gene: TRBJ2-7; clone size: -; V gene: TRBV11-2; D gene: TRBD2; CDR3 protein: CASSLGGSWQYF; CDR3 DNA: TGTGCCAGCAGCCTCGGGGGGTCCTGGCAGTACTTC